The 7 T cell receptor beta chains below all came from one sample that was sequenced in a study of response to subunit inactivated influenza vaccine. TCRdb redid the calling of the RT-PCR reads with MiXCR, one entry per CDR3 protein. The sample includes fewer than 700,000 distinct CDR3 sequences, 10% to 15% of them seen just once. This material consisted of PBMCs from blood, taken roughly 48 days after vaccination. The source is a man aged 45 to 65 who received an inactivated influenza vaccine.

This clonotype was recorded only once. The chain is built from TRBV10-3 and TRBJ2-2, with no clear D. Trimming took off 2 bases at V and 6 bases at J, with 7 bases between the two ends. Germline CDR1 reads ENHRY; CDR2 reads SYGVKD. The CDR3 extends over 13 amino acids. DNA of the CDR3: TGTGCCATCAGTGAGCGTTCACCCGGGGAGCTGTTTTTT. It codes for CAISERSPGELFF.

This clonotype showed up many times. CDR3 nucleotide sequence: TGCAGCGTCCACCCGCGGGACTCCACAGATACGCAGTATTTT. Protein product: CSVHPRDSTDTQYF. The rearrangement links TRBV29-1 to TRBJ2-3; TRBD2 might be the D (6 bases). Germline V gene sequence: CDR1 SQVTM, CDR2 ANQGSEA. This CDR3 contains 14 residues. Trimming took off 6 bases at V and 2 bases at J, with 15 bases between the two ends.

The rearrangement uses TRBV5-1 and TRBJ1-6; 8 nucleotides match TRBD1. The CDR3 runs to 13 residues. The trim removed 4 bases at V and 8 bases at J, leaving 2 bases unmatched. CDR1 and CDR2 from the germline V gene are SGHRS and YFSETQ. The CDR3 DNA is TGCGCCAGCAGCGCGGACAGGGATTCACCCCTCCACTTT. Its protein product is CASSADRDSPLHF. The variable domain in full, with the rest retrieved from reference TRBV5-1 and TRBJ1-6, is KAGVTQTPRYLIKTRGQQVTLSCSPISGHRSVSWYQQTPGQGLQFLFEYFSETQRNKGNFPGRFSGRQFSNSRSEMNVSTLELGDSALYLCASSADRDSPLHFGNGTRLTVT.

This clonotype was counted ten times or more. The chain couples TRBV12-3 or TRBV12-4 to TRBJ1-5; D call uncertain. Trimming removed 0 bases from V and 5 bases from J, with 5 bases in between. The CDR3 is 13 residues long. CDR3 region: CASSLARYQPQHF. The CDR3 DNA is TGTGCCAGCAGTTTAGCAAGGTATCAGCCCCAGCATTTT.

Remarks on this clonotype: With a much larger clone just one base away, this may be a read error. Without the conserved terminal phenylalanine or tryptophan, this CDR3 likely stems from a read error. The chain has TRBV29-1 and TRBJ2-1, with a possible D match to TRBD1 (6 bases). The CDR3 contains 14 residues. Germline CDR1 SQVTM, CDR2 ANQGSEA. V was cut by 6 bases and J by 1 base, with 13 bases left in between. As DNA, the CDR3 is TGCAGCGTGAGAGGGGGAGTATCCTACAATGAGCAGTTCTTA. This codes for CSVRGGVSYNEQFL.

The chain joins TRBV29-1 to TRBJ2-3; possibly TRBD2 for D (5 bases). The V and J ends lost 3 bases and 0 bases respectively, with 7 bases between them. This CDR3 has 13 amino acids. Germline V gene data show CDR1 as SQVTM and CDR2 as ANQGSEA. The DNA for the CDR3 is TGCAGCGTTGAGGCTAGCAGCACAGATACGCAGTATTTT. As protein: CSVEASSTDTQYF.

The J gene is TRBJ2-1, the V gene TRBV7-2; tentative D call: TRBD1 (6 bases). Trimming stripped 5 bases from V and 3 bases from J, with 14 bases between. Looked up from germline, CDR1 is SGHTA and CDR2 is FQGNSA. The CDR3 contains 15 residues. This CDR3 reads CASSGQIPLYNEQFF. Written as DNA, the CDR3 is TGTGCCAGCAGCGGACAGATCCCCCTCTACAATGAGCAGTTCTTC.